These 19 T cell receptor beta chains share one sample of origin, sequenced in a study of CD8 T cells in ankylosing spondylitis. For these receptors, no antigen is known. A single record per CDR3 protein comes from TCRdb applying MiXCR to the 5' RACE reads. The sample lists more than 250,000 distinct CDR3 sequences; less than 10% were seen once. General study findings and limits: In ankylosing spondylitis blood, a motif of seven or eight highly homologous TCR beta variants appeared characteristic.

The specimen was blood, either unsorted or a sorted T cell fraction (not recorded which). The source is a male donor with ankylosing spondylitis.

The chain is built from TRBV2 and TRBJ1-6; D gene unclear. Germline CDR1 is SNHLY and CDR2 is FYNNEI. V was pared by 2 bases and J by 7 bases, with 12 bases between. This CDR3 region has 15 residues. CDR3 amino acids: CASSENRPRNSPLHF. CDR3 nucleotides: TGTGCCAGCAGTGAAAATAGGCCGAGGAATTCACCCCTCCACTTT.

This clonotype was seen many times. The genes are TRBV27 and TRBJ1-1; D unclear. Trimming shortened V by 1 base and J by 7 bases, and 13 bases separated the two germline ends. Germline CDR1 MNHEY, CDR2 SMNVEV (reference sequence). CDR3 size: 14 residues. The CDR3 region has the DNA TGTGCCAGCAGTTTATTCCCGGGGAGCTTTGAAGCTTTCTTT. Encoded protein: CASSLFPGSFEAFF.

This clonotype was picked up a small number of times. The chain has TRBV5-5 and TRBJ2-5; D is ambiguous. Germline values: CDR1 SGHKS, CDR2 YYEKEE (reference sequence). V gave up 4 bases and J gave up 0 bases, with 13 bases separating them. The CDR3 extends over 15 amino acids. The CDR3 DNA follows: TGTGCCAGCAGCCCTGGGTCCTTGTACCAAGAGACCCAGTACTTC. Protein product: CASSPGSLYQETQYF.

This clonotype was observed a few times. The chain recombines TRBV4-1 with TRBJ2-5, with a weak D call TRBD1 (5 bases). V was trimmed by 3 bases and J by 5 bases, leaving 7 bases between them. The CDR3 runs to 12 residues. Germline lookup yields CDR1 MGHRA and CDR2 YSYEKL. For the CDR3, the DNA is TGCGCCAGCAGCCAGAAGGGGGAGACCCAGTACTTC. It is translated as CASSQKGETQYF.

On this clonotype: Just one base apart from a much larger clone, this may be a read error. The V gene is TRBV29-1, the J gene TRBJ2-1; 8 bases align to TRBD1. Germline CDR1 and CDR2: SQVTM and ANQGSEA. The J segment lost 7 bases and the V segment lost 5 bases, leaving 7 bases of the junction unmatched. The CDR3 has 13 amino acids. The CDR3 nucleotides are TGCAGCGTTTCCGGGACAGGTTCGAATGAGCAGTTCTTC. Protein: CSVSGTGSNEQFF.

This chain joins TRBV19 and TRBJ2-1, with D possibly being TRBD1 (5 bases). This CDR3 is built from 17 residues. Germline values: CDR1 LNHDA, CDR2 SQIVND (reference sequence). Trimming took 3 bases from V and 8 from J, leaving 23 bases between them. The CDR3 region is CASSISRRQTAFHEQFF. DNA for the CDR3: TGTGCCAGTAGTATTTCGAGACGACAGACGGCTTTCCATGAGCAGTTCTTC.

This clonotype was seen more than once but under ten times. The gene calls are TRBV10-2 and TRBJ1-5, with D perhaps matching TRBD1 (6 bases). The germline V gene encodes CDR1 WSHSY and CDR2 SAAADI. There are 14 residues in the CDR3. Trimming removed 5 bases from V and 7 bases from J, with 15 bases in between. CDR3 loop: CASSSTGKTQPQHF. The CDR3 coding sequence is TGCGCCAGCAGTAGCACAGGGAAGACGCAGCCCCAGCATTTT.

This clonotype was counted a few times. The J gene is TRBJ1-1, the V gene TRBV9; 7 nucleotides align to TRBD1. J gave up 8 bases and V 5 bases, and 6 bases lay outside the gene matches. The CDR3 covers 12 residues. Per germline, CDR1 SGDLS and CDR2 YYNGEE. CDR3 DNA: TGTGCCAGCAGTAATACAGGGGCGGAAGCTTTCTTT. It specifies CASSNTGAEAFF.

This clonotype was seen repeatedly, ten times or more. J is TRBJ2-2 and V is TRBV29-1; D is undetermined. V shed 3 bases and J shed 6 bases, with 8 bases lying between them. This CDR3 spans 12 amino acids. Germline CDR1 is SQVTM and CDR2 is ANQGSEA. CDR3 nucleotide sequence: TGCAGCGTTGAGGCAGGAGCCGGGGAGCTGTTTTTT. This translates into CSVEAGAGELFF.

In its sample, this clonotype was seen many times. The chain is built from TRBV20-1 and TRBJ2-5, with D maybe TRBD2 (6 bases). CDR1 is DFQATT, CDR2 SNEGSKA, per germline (reference sequence). The CDR3 has 16 residues. V was trimmed by 0 bases and J by 6 bases, leaving 20 bases between them. The chain's CDR3 is CSARDQASEHIKTQYF. CDR3 in DNA: TGCAGTGCTAGAGATCAAGCTAGCGAGCACATCAAGACCCAGTACTTC.

The J gene is TRBJ2-1, the V gene TRBV9; D remains ambiguous. Trimming shortened V by 0 bases and J by 2 bases, and 15 bases separated the two germline ends. Germline V gene lookup returns CDR1 SGDLS and CDR2 YYNGEE. This CDR3 has 17 residues. In nucleotides, the CDR3 is TGTGCCAGCAGCGTAGCCGGGCGAGTTCTTCCCTACAATGAGCAGTTCTTC. It yields the protein CASSVAGRVLPYNEQFF.

The chain carries TRBV12-3 or TRBV12-4 and TRBJ2-3; 8 positions agree with TRBD2. The length of the CDR3 is 14 residues. After removal of 5 bases from V and 6 bases from J, the junction contained 7 bases not matched to a gene. The CDR3 region is CASSSGRSMDTQYF. Written as DNA, the CDR3 is TGTGCCAGCAGTAGCGGGAGATCGATGGATACGCAGTATTTT.

This clonotype was recorded a few times. The chain recombines TRBV6-2 or TRBV6-3 with TRBJ2-1, with TRBD2 matching 7 bases. This CDR3 contains 15 residues. The trim removed 4 bases at V and 7 bases at J, leaving 10 bases unmatched. CDR1 MNHEY and CDR2 SVGEGT come from the germline V gene. CDR3 in DNA: TGTGCCAGCAGTTCTTTAGGGGAGGGCCTGAATGAGCAGTTCTTC. Its translation: CASSSLGEGLNEQFF.

Many counts were recorded for this clonotype. The chain links TRBV29-1 to TRBJ2-7, with 13 bases matching TRBD2. The germline V gene has CDR1 SQVTM and CDR2 ANQGSEA. The CDR3 has 17 amino acids. V shed 6 bases, J shed 4 bases, and the junction held 15 bases outside the gene matches. CDR3 bases: TGCAGCGTAAGACTAGCGGGAGGCCGTCCCCCCGGATACGAGCAGTACTTC. The encoded protein is CSVRLAGGRPPGYEQYF.

This clonotype was recorded a few times. The genes are TRBV5-1 and TRBJ2-7; D remains unclear. The CDR3 consists of 13 residues. The V and J ends lost 2 bases and 0 bases respectively, with 6 bases between them. The V gene's germline CDR1 is SGHRS and CDR2 YFSETQ. The CDR3 DNA sequence: TGCGCCAGCAGCTTTCGGCTCTCCTACGAGCAGTACTTC. It translates to CASSFRLSYEQYF.

There are a few counts of this clonotype. V is TRBV6-2 or TRBV6-3 and J is TRBJ2-5; a weak D match, TRBD2 (5 bases). The CDR3 runs to 14 residues. V lost 9 bases, J lost 0 bases, and 14 bases lay in between. The germline gives CDR1 MNHEY, CDR2 SVGEGT. The CDR3 reads CASLKRRYQETQYF. In nucleotides, the CDR3 is TGTGCCAGTCTCAAGCGGAGGTACCAAGAGACCCAGTACTTC.

This clonotype was counted only a few times. The J gene is TRBJ2-5, the V gene TRBV12-3 or TRBV12-4; 8 nucleotides agree with TRBD2. The CDR3 is 17 amino acids. V was pared by 3 bases and J by 4 bases, with 13 bases of the junction left unmatched. CDR3 DNA sequence: TGTGCCAGCAGTTTTGGTCTAGCGGGCCGAGGCTTAGAGACCCAGTACTTC. It yields the protein CASSFGLAGRGLETQYF.

A note on this clonotype: No conserved phenylalanine or tryptophan ends this CDR3, so it is likely a read error. For the CDR3, the DNA is TGTGCCAGCACCCCCATGAGGGGGGCCGGGGAGCTGTTTTTA. Encoded protein: CASTPMRGAGELFL. The gene calls are TRBV7-3 and TRBJ2-2, with D possibly being TRBD1 or TRBD2 (6 bases each). This CDR3 has 14 amino acids. CDR1 and CDR2 (germline): SGHTA, FQGTGA. V dropped 7 bases and J dropped 6 bases, with 15 bases sitting between them.

By share of the sample, this clonotype is medium-sized. This chain connects TRBV12-3 or TRBV12-4 to TRBJ2-1, with TRBD2 identical over 9 bases. Germline trimming cut 8 bases from V and 5 bases from J; bases unmatched to any gene: 4. The CDR3 is made up of 13 amino acids. The CDR3 DNA reads as TGTGCCAGCGCTAGCGGGAAAAACAATGAGCAGTTCTTC. Translation gives CASASGKNNEQFF.